These T cell receptor beta chains were read from a single sample in a study of T-cell memory formation after mild COVID-19. MiXCR, run by TCRdb on the 5' RACE reads, gives a single entry per CDR3 protein. This table has around 400,000 distinct CDR3 sequences, 20% to 25% appearing once. Sequences were obtained from PBMCs or a T cell subset sorted from them (not recorded which). The receptor source for this set is an adult woman who had mild COVID-19 (a few samples of this study predate the infection). Cell type and time point are not known. The CDR3 runs from the conserved cysteine through the conserved F or W. The order of the fields is J gene, D gene, clone size, V gene, CDR3 DNA, CDR3 protein. The D gene is left open where the match is weak. Size is omitted from some rows. Given values are once, few, many or a class for expanded clones.

>TRBJ2-2|NA|few|TRBV20-1
TGCAGTGCTATCCCCATTGTCAGTAACACCGGGGAGCTGTTTTTT
CSAIPIVSNTGELFF
>TRBJ2-1|NA|NA|TRBV29-1
TGCAGCGTTGAGGCCGGCAGAGTCTCCTACAATGAGCAGTTCTTC
CSVEAGRVSYNEQFF
>TRBJ2-4|TRBD1|NA|TRBV15
TGTGCCACCAGCAGAGGACAGGGGGCCAAAAACATTCAGTACTTC
CATSRGQGAKNIQYF
>TRBJ2-3|NA|NA|TRBV18
TGTGCCAGCTCACCACCGTGGAGGGAAGGGATAGATACGCAGTATTTT
CASSPPWREGIDTQYF
>TRBJ1-1|NA|NA|TRBV18
TGTGCCAGCTCAACGCAGGGTCCGGGCACTGAAGCTTTCTTT
CASSTQGPGTEAFF
>TRBJ2-3|NA|NA|TRBV6-2/TRBV6-3
TGTGCCAGCAGTTATTGGCGGGGAACAGATACGCAGTATTTT
CASSYWRGTDTQYF
>TRBJ1-6|NA|NA|TRBV12-3/TRBV12-4
TGTGCCAGCAGTTTGTCAGGGTCTCTAAATTCACCCCTCCACTTT
CASSLSGSLNSPLHF
>TRBJ2-2|TRBD1|NA|TRBV7-3
TGTGCCAGCAGGGCCGGTTCAGGGGGCACCGGGGAGCTGTTTTTT
CASRAGSGGTGELFF
>TRBJ2-3|TRBD2|few|TRBV7-3
TGTGCCAGCAGCTTATCTAGCGGGGGTCACACAGATACGCAGTATTTT
CASSLSSGGHTDTQYF
>TRBJ2-1|TRBD2|NA|TRBV12-3/TRBV12-4
TGTGCCAGCAGACCTAGCGGGAGCCTTTACAATGAGCAGTTCTTC
CASRPSGSLYNEQFF
>TRBJ2-1|TRBD1|NA|TRBV20-1
TGCAGTGCTTTGCCGACAGGGGCGCGCAGTTCCTACAATGAGCAGTTCTTC
CSALPTGARSSYNEQFF
>TRBJ1-1|NA|few|TRBV5-1
TGCGCCAGCAGCTTGGGTCCTCTGGGTGGGAAGAACACTGAAGCTTTCTTT
CASSLGPLGGKNTEAFF
>TRBJ2-1|NA|NA|TRBV7-9
TGTGCCAGCAGCTCTCACTCCGGACTGTACAATGAGCAGTTCTTC
CASSSHSGLYNEQFF
>TRBJ2-1|TRBD2|few|TRBV20-1
TGCAGTGCTAGAGATCCTACTAGCGGGAGGCCGGGCAATGAGCAGTTCTTC
CSARDPTSGRPGNEQFF
>TRBJ1-2|NA|few|TRBV9
TGTGCCAGCAGCGTACAGTCAGCGTTAGGCGATGGCTACACCTTC
CASSVQSALGDGYTF
>TRBJ2-7|TRBD1|NA|TRBV12-3/TRBV12-4
TGTGCCAGCAACAATCCCGGGACAGGGACCTACGAGCAGTACTTC
CASNNPGTGTYEQYF
>TRBJ1-4|NA|NA|TRBV18
TGTGCCAGCTCACTTACAGAGACGTCTAAAGAAAAACTGTTTTTT
CASSLTETSKEKLFF
>TRBJ1-1|TRBD1|few|TRBV6-6
TGTGCCAGCAGCCCGGCCGGGGACAGGGGGCGACGGACTGAAGCTTTCTTT
CASSPAGDRGRRTEAFF
>TRBJ2-5|NA|NA|TRBV20-1
TGCAGTGTTAAACAAGGCGGTGAGACCCAGTACTTC
CSVKQGGETQYF
>TRBJ2-1|TRBD2|NA|TRBV3-1
TGTGCCAGCAGCCCTCGACTAGCCGAGAGGGAGTTCTTC
CASSPRLAEREFF
>TRBJ2-3|TRBD1|NA|TRBV7-8
TGTGCCAGCAGCAAAACAGGGGTAGATACGCAGTATTTT
CASSKTGVDTQYF
>TRBJ1-1|TRBD1|NA|TRBV30
TGTGCCTGGATCCCGGGACAGGGGAACACTGAAGCTTTCTTT
CAWIPGQGNTEAFF
>TRBJ2-2|TRBD1|NA|TRBV7-8
TGTGCCAGCAGCTTAGAGTCCAGGGGGCTAGACACCGGGGAGCTGTTTTTT
CASSLESRGLDTGELFF
>TRBJ2-1|TRBD2|NA|TRBV11-2
TGTGCCAGCAGCTTATGGGCGGGAGAAAATGAGCAGTTCTTC
CASSLWAGENEQFF
>TRBJ2-4|NA|NA|TRBV20-1
TGCAGTGCTAGAGATAAGACTATCGGGAGAGACATTCAGTACTTC
CSARDKTIGRDIQYF
>TRBJ1-4|NA|NA|TRBV15
TGTGCCACCAGCAGAGAGGGGGGAGATGAAAAACTGTTTTTT
CATSREGGDEKLFF
>TRBJ2-3|NA|NA|TRBV10-3
TGTGCCATCAGCGAGACTGAGTGGGGCGATACGCAGTATTTT
CAISETEWGDTQYF
>TRBJ2-1|TRBD1|few|TRBV29-1
TGCAGCGTTGAAGAGGACAGGAGCTCCTACAATGAGCAGTTCTTC
CSVEEDRSSYNEQFF
>TRBJ2-5|NA|NA|TRBV7-2
TGTGCCAGCCGCCGGGACATTGTAGAGACCCAGTACTTC
CASRRDIVETQYF
>TRBJ2-5|TRBD2|NA|TRBV19
TGTGCCAGCCGACTCCTGGCGGGGGAAGAGACCCAGTACTTC
CASRLLAGEETQYF
>TRBJ1-1|NA|NA|TRBV5-1
TGCGCCAGCAGCTTCCTGACAGTGAACACTGAAGCTTTCTTT
CASSFLTVNTEAFF
>TRBJ1-4|NA|NA|TRBV5-1
TGCGCCAGCAGCTCTCTTCATCCTAATGAAAAACTGTTTTTT
CASSSLHPNEKLFF
>TRBJ2-3|NA|NA|TRBV5-1
TGCGCCAGCAGCGTGGATCGGAGAAACACAGATACGCAGTATTTT
CASSVDRRNTDTQYF
>TRBJ2-1|NA|few|TRBV6-5
TGTGCCAGCAGCCGGGGACCAATGGGCTCCAATGAGCAGTTCTTC
CASSRGPMGSNEQFF
>TRBJ1-1|NA|many|TRBV6-1
TGTGCCAGCAGCTGGGGACAAAACACTGAAGCTTTCTTT
CASSWGQNTEAFF
>TRBJ1-3|NA|few|TRBV30
TGTGCCTGGGACAGATTCTCTGGAAACACCATATATTTT
CAWDRFSGNTIYF
>TRBJ2-1|NA|NA|TRBV7-2
TGTGCCAGCAGCTTAGCCCCTGACTGGGATGAGCAGTTCTTC
CASSLAPDWDEQFF